A selection of T cell receptor beta chains follows, all from one sample in a study of identical twins. TCRdb independently ran MiXCR on the 5' RACE reads; one entry per CDR3 protein. The table records 400,000 to 550,000 distinct CDR3 sequences, 20% to 25% of them present only once. These same records also appear under a second study, on T cells expressing NK-cell markers.

Sequenced input: CD4+ T cells sorted from blood. Receptors were obtained from a woman in her late teens or twenties in good health. Both conserved end residues are part of each CDR3. D genes are given only for firm matches. Clone size is shown for a subset of rows, as once, few, many or a class of expanded clone.

clone_size | j_call | v_call | d_call | cdr3_nt | cdr3_aa
many | TRBJ2-3 | TRBV7-2 | . | TGTGCCAGCAGCTTAGCGGTGTTAGATACGCAGTATTTT | CASSLAVLDTQYF
few | TRBJ2-7 | TRBV7-2 | . | TGTGCCAGCAGCTTAGGAGGTCCCCTCGAGCAGTACTTC | CASSLGGPLEQYF
. | TRBJ2-5 | TRBV12-3/TRBV12-4 | . | TGTGCCAGCAGTTCGTTTGGATACCAAGAGACCCAGTACTTC | CASSSFGYQETQYF
few | TRBJ1-5 | TRBV20-1 | . | TGCAGTGCTGAGGGACATTCGAGCAATCAGCCCCAGCATTTT | CSAEGHSSNQPQHF
few | TRBJ2-1 | TRBV4-3 | TRBD2 | TGCGCCAGCAGTGTCCAGCGGGAGGGTTGGGACAATGAGCAGTTCTTC | CASSVQREGWDNEQFF
. | TRBJ2-1 | TRBV3-1 | . | TGTGCCAGCAGTCCACAGAGGAGAGAGCAGTTCTTC | CASSPQRREQFF
. | TRBJ1-5 | TRBV20-1 | TRBD1 | TGCAGTGCTAGAGTTGGGGGACAGCTCAATCAGCCCCAGCATTTT | CSARVGGQLNQPQHF
few | TRBJ2-1 | TRBV2 | TRBD2 | TGTGCCAGCAGTTTGCGGGGGGGCATCAATGAGCAGTTCTTC | CASSLRGGINEQFF
. | TRBJ2-7 | TRBV28 | . | TGTGCCAGCAGTATCGGGTCGTCCCGCGAGCAGTACTTC | CASSIGSSREQYF
few | TRBJ2-5 | TRBV24-1 | TRBD1 | TGTGCCACCAGTGACCCTGGACAGGCCCAAGAGACCCAGTACTTC | CATSDPGQAQETQYF
. | TRBJ2-1 | TRBV11-2 | TRBD2 | TGTGCCAGCAGCTTAGAGCCTAGCGGCTACAATGAGCAGTTCTTC | CASSLEPSGYNEQFF
. | TRBJ2-2 | TRBV12-3/TRBV12-4 | . | TGTGCCAGCAGTTTGATGGGGATCACCGGGGAGCTGTTTTTT | CASSLMGITGELFF
few | TRBJ2-3 | TRBV6-1 | TRBD1 | TGTGCCAGCAGTACCGGACAGGGGGCTGCAGATACGCAGTATTTT | CASSTGQGAADTQYF
. | TRBJ2-2 | TRBV7-8 | TRBD2 | TGTGCCAGCACCTTAGAGCGGGGGGGCGTGGGGGAGCTGTTTTTT | CASTLERGGVGELFF
. | TRBJ1-2 | TRBV12-3/TRBV12-4 | TRBD1 | TGTGCCAGCAGTTTGAGACTGAGTTCCGGGACAGGCGAGTATGGCTACACCTTC | CASSLRLSSGTGEYGYTF
many | TRBJ2-1 | TRBV5-1 | TRBD2 | TGCGCCAGCAGCTCTCCTAGCGGGAGCTCCTACAATGAGCAGTTCTTC | CASSSPSGSSYNEQFF
. | TRBJ2-6 | TRBV29-1 | . | TGCAGCGTTGAGGCAGGGGGGAGCTCTGGGGCCAACGTCCTGACTTTC | CSVEAGGSSGANVLTF
. | TRBJ1-2 | TRBV5-1 | . | TGCGCCAGCAGCTCTGAGGACGGCTACTATGGCTACACCTTC | CASSSEDGYYGYTF
. | TRBJ2-7 | TRBV7-9 | TRBD1 | TGTGCCAGCAGCTCGACCGGGACAGGGAGGTACGAGCAGTACTTC | CASSSTGTGRYEQYF
. | TRBJ1-2 | TRBV29-1 | . | TGCAGCGTCGACCGGCTGGCAGACTATGGCTACACCTTC | CSVDRLADYGYTF
. | TRBJ2-3 | TRBV24-1 | TRBD2 | TGTGCCACCAGTGGTGTAGCGGGGCGGAAGACAGATACGCAGTATTTT | CATSGVAGRKTDTQYF
few | TRBJ2-6 | TRBV6-2/TRBV6-3 | TRBD2 | TGTGCCAGCAGTCCTTCCGTAGGCGGGAGGACCTCTGGGGCCAACGTCCTGACTTTC | CASSPSVGGRTSGANVLTF
many | TRBJ1-1 | TRBV29-1 | . | TGCAGCGTTAGGGTGGTAGTAAGGGATGAAGCTTTCTTT | CSVRVVVRDEAFF
. | TRBJ2-7 | TRBV5-6 | TRBD2 | TGTGCCAGCAGCTTGGTAGCGGGAGGTACTGGCGAGCAGTACTTC | CASSLVAGGTGEQYF
. | TRBJ2-2 | TRBV16 | . | TGTGCCAGCAGCCAAACAACTACCGGGGAGCTGTTTTTT | CASSQTTTGELFF
few | TRBJ2-3 | TRBV5-1 | TRBD2 | TGCGCCAGCAGCTTGGCGACGGGAGGGCTGGGGGATACGCAGTATTTT | CASSLATGGLGDTQYF
once | TRBJ2-1 | TRBV2 | TRBD1 | TGTGCGAAGGGACAGAGTGTTCGGGAGCAGTTCTTC | CAKGQSVREQFF
. | TRBJ2-3 | TRBV27 | . | TGTGCCAGCAGTTTTATGGCCACCACAGATACGCAGTATTTT | CASSFMATTDTQYF
. | TRBJ2-7 | TRBV11-2 | . | TGTGCCAGCAGCTCTCGCAAATACGAGCAGTACTTC | CASSSRKYEQYF
few | TRBJ2-1 | TRBV20-1 | . | TGCAGTGCCGCGGGACCCCTATCCTACAATGAGCAGTTCTTC | CSAAGPLSYNEQFF
. | TRBJ2-1 | TRBV7-9 | TRBD2 | TGTGCCAGCAGCTTATCGGGACTAGCAGACTCCTACAATGAGCAGTTCTTC | CASSLSGLADSYNEQFF
. | TRBJ2-5 | TRBV15 | TRBD1 | TGTGCCACCAGCAGAGGACAGGGGGTTAGGGAGACCCAGTACTTC | CATSRGQGVRETQYF
few | TRBJ1-1 | TRBV29-1 | . | TGCAGCGTTGGACGAGGAGGGAACACTGAAGCTTTCTTT | CSVGRGGNTEAFF
few | TRBJ2-1 | TRBV3-1 | TRBD2 | TGTGCCAGCAGCCGCCTAGCGGGGAACTCCTACAATGAGCAGTTCTTC | CASSRLAGNSYNEQFF
. | TRBJ2-7 | TRBV20-1 | TRBD1 | TGCAGTGCTTACAGGGGTTTTAGGAACGAGCAGTACTTC | CSAYRGFRNEQYF
. | TRBJ2-5 | TRBV20-1 | . | TGCAGTGCTAGGAAATCCGGGAGAGAGACCCAGTACTTC | CSARKSGRETQYF